The entry that follows covers one T cell receptor (beta chain) sequence. Antigen unknown. This specimen belongs to a study of beta chain features in type 1 diabetes. Findings and caveats of the study: Among patients with Type 1 diabetes, TCRB CDR3s were moderately but significantly shorter in every one of the four CD4+ subsets.

The investigators reverse transcribed all of the isolated RNA, so they sequenced expressed TCRB transcripts. Sequencing was performed with immunoSEQ multiplex PCR; in TCRdb, only in-frame clones are kept and a portion is missing. The data show about 260,000 clones, around 21% seen once. Specimen: naive CD4+ T cells from blood. The sequence derives from a woman aged 40 to 50 with type 1 diabetes.

The CDR3 DNA reads as TGTGCCAGCAGGCCGGGACAGGGAGGGCAAGAGACCCAGTACTTC. This sequence encodes CASRPGQGGQETQYF. This chain uses TRBV6-6 with TRBJ2-5; 9 nucleotides agree with TRBD1. The germline gives CDR1 MNHNY, CDR2 SVGAGI (reference sequence). J lost 2 bases, V lost 6 bases, and 7 bases had no gene match. This CDR3 region has 15 residues.